Listed below are T cell receptor beta chains from one sample, sequenced in a study of blood T cell repertoires in COVID-19. Libraries were prepared by immunoSEQ multiplex PCR; TCRdb keeps only in-frame clonotypes and omits some of them. Seen here are approximately 130,000 clones, about 77% observed once, and the top ten hold 20% to 25%. Sequenced input: peripheral blood. These receptors were obtained from a human donor in a cohort sampled during active COVID-19. The CDR3 runs from the conserved cysteine through the conserved F or W. Fields, in order: D gene, J gene, V gene, clone size, CDR3 DNA, CDR3 protein. A D gene is named only where the DNA matches it firmly. Only some rows state a clone size, as once, few, many or a class for expanded clones.

D gene: .; J gene: TRBJ1-2; V gene: TRBV2; clone size: .; CDR3 DNA: TGTGCCAGCATCCCACCAACGCGGCAGGGTGGCTATGGCTACACCTTC; CDR3 protein: CASIPPTRQGGYGYTF
D gene: .; J gene: TRBJ1-2; V gene: TRBV6-2/TRBV6-3; clone size: .; CDR3 DNA: TGTGCCAGCAGTTACTTCGGCGGAGACGGCTACACCTTC; CDR3 protein: CASSYFGGDGYTF
D gene: .; J gene: TRBJ2-3; V gene: TRBV6-5; clone size: .; CDR3 DNA: TGTGCCAGCAGCCCCACACAGGGTCGGACAGATACGCAGTATTTT; CDR3 protein: CASSPTQGRTDTQYF
D gene: TRBD2; J gene: TRBJ2-7; V gene: TRBV29-1; clone size: .; CDR3 DNA: TGCAGCGTTGAAGCAACTAGCGGGGCCTACGAGCAGTACTTC; CDR3 protein: CSVEATSGAYEQYF
D gene: .; J gene: TRBJ2-1; V gene: TRBV2; clone size: few; CDR3 DNA: TGTGCCAGCAGTGAGAGGGAGTCAGAGGGCAATGAGCAGTTCTTC; CDR3 protein: CASSERESEGNEQFF
D gene: TRBD1; J gene: TRBJ1-1; V gene: TRBV5-4; clone size: .; CDR3 DNA: TGTGCCAGCAGCTTCCCGGACAGGGAAACTGAAGCTTTCTTT; CDR3 protein: CASSFPDRETEAFF
D gene: .; J gene: TRBJ2-1; V gene: TRBV29-1; clone size: once; CDR3 DNA: TGCAGCGCAGGGCGGGATGCCCAACCGGATGAGCAGTTCTTC; CDR3 protein: CSAGRDAQPDEQFF
D gene: .; J gene: TRBJ1-2; V gene: TRBV14; clone size: .; CDR3 DNA: TGTGCCAGCAGCCCCGGGTATCGCTATGGCTACACCTTC; CDR3 protein: CASSPGYRYGYTF
D gene: TRBD1; J gene: TRBJ2-7; V gene: TRBV6-1; clone size: .; CDR3 DNA: TGTGCCAGCAGTACAAGGACAGGGTCCTACGAGCAGTACTTC; CDR3 protein: CASSTRTGSYEQYF
D gene: TRBD2; J gene: TRBJ2-7; V gene: TRBV7-3; clone size: .; CDR3 DNA: TGTGCCAGCAGCTTCGATCCTAGCGGGGGGGCCTTCTACGAGCAGTACTTC; CDR3 protein: CASSFDPSGGAFYEQYF
D gene: TRBD2; J gene: TRBJ2-5; V gene: TRBV28; clone size: .; CDR3 DNA: TGTGCCAGCAGTCGCTCCCCGGGACTAGCGGGAGGAGAGACCCAGTACTTC; CDR3 protein: CASSRSPGLAGGETQYF
D gene: TRBD1; J gene: TRBJ2-7; V gene: TRBV3-1/TRBV3-2; clone size: .; CDR3 DNA: TGTGCCAGCCCGGACAGGGGGGTTTCCTACGAGCAGTACTTC; CDR3 protein: CASPDRGVSYEQYF
D gene: TRBD1; J gene: TRBJ1-2; V gene: TRBV5-1; clone size: .; CDR3 DNA: TGCGCCAGCAGCTTGGATGGACAGGGGAACTATGGCTACACCTTC; CDR3 protein: CASSLDGQGNYGYTF
D gene: TRBD2; J gene: TRBJ2-7; V gene: TRBV7-2; clone size: .; CDR3 DNA: TGTGCCAGCAGCTTAGATAGCGGGAGGGTCACCTACGAGCAGTACTTC; CDR3 protein: CASSLDSGRVTYEQYF
D gene: .; J gene: TRBJ1-3; V gene: TRBV28; clone size: .; CDR3 DNA: TGTGCCAGCAACCCCCGACAGGTCAGGAGAAACACCATATATTTT; CDR3 protein: CASNPRQVRRNTIYF
D gene: TRBD2; J gene: TRBJ2-1; V gene: TRBV9; clone size: .; CDR3 DNA: TGTGCCAGCAGCTTCTCCCTCGGCGGGGGGGTTTACAATGAGCAGTTCTTC; CDR3 protein: CASSFSLGGGVYNEQFF
D gene: .; J gene: TRBJ1-1; V gene: TRBV12-3/TRBV12-4; clone size: .; CDR3 DNA: TGTGCCAGCAGCCGGAGGGGGAACACTGAAGCTTTCTTT; CDR3 protein: CASSRRGNTEAFF
D gene: TRBD2; J gene: TRBJ2-2; V gene: TRBV5-4; clone size: .; CDR3 DNA: TGTGCCAGCAGCCCGGGGGGGACTAGCGGGGGAGCGAACACCGGGGAGCTGTTTTTT; CDR3 protein: CASSPGGTSGGANTGELFF
D gene: .; J gene: TRBJ1-5; V gene: TRBV6-6; clone size: many; CDR3 DNA: TGTGCCAGCAGCTACGCACTTTTCTGGACAGAACTTTCGAGCAATCAGCCCCAGCATTTT; CDR3 protein: CASSYALFWTELSSNQPQHF
D gene: .; J gene: TRBJ2-3; V gene: TRBV5-1; clone size: many; CDR3 DNA: TGCGCCAGCAGCTTTGGACAGAGCACAGATACGCAGTATTTT; CDR3 protein: CASSFGQSTDTQYF
D gene: .; J gene: TRBJ2-7; V gene: TRBV10-1; clone size: few; CDR3 DNA: TGCGCCAGCAGGAGGGGCGTGGCAGGGTCCTTAGCGGAACCCTACGAGCAGTACTTC; CDR3 protein: CASRRGVAGSLAEPYEQYF
D gene: TRBD2; J gene: TRBJ2-5; V gene: TRBV4-3; clone size: .; CDR3 DNA: TGCGCCAGCAGCCAAGATCAGCGGGGTTTAGAGACCCAGTACTTC; CDR3 protein: CASSQDQRGLETQYF
D gene: TRBD1; J gene: TRBJ2-2; V gene: TRBV7-3; clone size: .; CDR3 DNA: TGTGCCAGCAGCTACACAGGGGGAACCGGGGAGCTGTTTTTT; CDR3 protein: CASSYTGGTGELFF
D gene: .; J gene: TRBJ1-1; V gene: TRBV2; clone size: .; CDR3 DNA: TGTGCCAGCAGTGAGCGCTCCGGGTCCACTGAAGCTTTCTTT; CDR3 protein: CASSERSGSTEAFF
D gene: .; J gene: TRBJ2-7; V gene: TRBV10-3; clone size: .; CDR3 DNA: TGTGCCATCAGTGAGTCGCAGGGGAACCACGAGCAGTACTTC; CDR3 protein: CAISESQGNHEQYF
D gene: TRBD1; J gene: TRBJ1-2; V gene: TRBV28; clone size: .; CDR3 DNA: TGTGCCAGCAGTCCCGAGGACAGGGGGCGGACCTTCTTC; CDR3 protein: CASSPEDRGRTFF
D gene: TRBD1; J gene: TRBJ1-2; V gene: TRBV5-1; clone size: few; CDR3 DNA: TGCGCCAGCAGCACGACAGGGGGCGGCTATGGCTACACCTTC; CDR3 protein: CASSTTGGGYGYTF
D gene: TRBD1; J gene: TRBJ1-2; V gene: TRBV6-5; clone size: .; CDR3 DNA: TGTGCCACCCGGGACAGGGATAACTATGGCTACACCTTC; CDR3 protein: CATRDRDNYGYTF
D gene: .; J gene: TRBJ1-1; V gene: TRBV5-4; clone size: .; CDR3 DNA: TGTGCCAGCGGATCGACAGCGATGAACACTGAAGCTTTCTTT; CDR3 protein: CASGSTAMNTEAFF
D gene: .; J gene: TRBJ1-6; V gene: TRBV5-1; clone size: .; CDR3 DNA: TGCGCCAGCAGCTTGGACAGGGAGAATTCACCCCTCCACTTT; CDR3 protein: CASSLDRENSPLHF
D gene: .; J gene: TRBJ1-1; V gene: TRBV11-2; clone size: .; CDR3 DNA: TGTGCCAGCAGATTATACGGACAGCTGAACACTGAAGCTTTCTTT; CDR3 protein: CASRLYGQLNTEAFF
D gene: .; J gene: TRBJ1-5; V gene: TRBV30; clone size: few; CDR3 DNA: TGTGCCTGGAGGGCCTCCAGGGTAAGCGGGAATCAGCCCCAGCATTTT; CDR3 protein: CAWRASRVSGNQPQHF
D gene: TRBD1; J gene: TRBJ2-7; V gene: TRBV6-5; clone size: .; CDR3 DNA: TGTGCCAGCAGTCTGACGGGACAGGCCAGCGAGCAGTACTTC; CDR3 protein: CASSLTGQASEQYF
D gene: TRBD1; J gene: TRBJ2-2; V gene: TRBV28; clone size: once; CDR3 DNA: TGTGCCAGCAGTTTACCTGGACAGGGGACCGGGGAGCTGTTTTTT; CDR3 protein: CASSLPGQGTGELFF
D gene: .; J gene: TRBJ2-7; V gene: TRBV7-6; clone size: few; CDR3 DNA: TGTGCCAGCAGCTTGGGGGGGGGCGCGGTTGTCTACGAGCAGTACTTC; CDR3 protein: CASSLGGGAVVYEQYF
D gene: TRBD2; J gene: TRBJ2-3; V gene: TRBV30; clone size: .; CDR3 DNA: TGTGCCTGTGACGGGGGGTCATCAGATACGCAGTATTTT; CDR3 protein: CACDGGSSDTQYF
D gene: TRBD1; J gene: TRBJ1-1; V gene: TRBV27; clone size: .; CDR3 DNA: TGTGCCAGCAGTTTGGGGGGACAGGGGCGACCGCCTAAAGCTTTCTTT; CDR3 protein: CASSLGGQGRPPKAFF
D gene: TRBD1; J gene: TRBJ2-7; V gene: TRBV5-1; clone size: .; CDR3 DNA: TGCGCCAGCAGCTTGGAGTCCGGGACAGGGTTCCGCGAGCAGTACTTC; CDR3 protein: CASSLESGTGFREQYF
D gene: .; J gene: TRBJ1-3; V gene: TRBV5-4; clone size: .; CDR3 DNA: TGTGCCAGCAGCAAGCCCTCTGGAAACACCATATATTTT; CDR3 protein: CASSKPSGNTIYF
D gene: TRBD1; J gene: TRBJ2-1; V gene: TRBV9; clone size: .; CDR3 DNA: TGTGCCAGCAGCGCGCCGGGACAGGGGATCTACAATGAGCAGTTCTTC; CDR3 protein: CASSAPGQGIYNEQFF
D gene: .; J gene: TRBJ1-1; V gene: TRBV27; clone size: .; CDR3 DNA: TGTGCCAGCAGTTTATTCGGGGAGAACACTGAAGCTTTCTTT; CDR3 protein: CASSLFGENTEAFF
D gene: .; J gene: TRBJ2-3; V gene: TRBV14; clone size: .; CDR3 DNA: TGTGCCAGCAGCCAATCCTGGGTAGGGGCGAGCACAGATACGCAGTATTTT; CDR3 protein: CASSQSWVGASTDTQYF
D gene: TRBD1; J gene: TRBJ2-5; V gene: TRBV6-5; clone size: .; CDR3 DNA: TGTGCCAGCAGTTATGGGCAGGGGGCGCTGGAGACCCAGTACTTC; CDR3 protein: CASSYGQGALETQYF
D gene: TRBD2; J gene: TRBJ2-3; V gene: TRBV3-1/TRBV3-2; clone size: .; CDR3 DNA: TGTGCCAGCAGCCCCTTGACGGGGGGGCCGACAGATACGCAGTATTTT; CDR3 protein: CASSPLTGGPTDTQYF
D gene: TRBD2; J gene: TRBJ2-5; V gene: TRBV6-5; clone size: .; CDR3 DNA: TGTGCCAGCAGTACCGCGGGAGGGGTGGAAGAGACCCAGTACTTC; CDR3 protein: CASSTAGGVEETQYF
D gene: TRBD1; J gene: TRBJ1-4; V gene: TRBV2; clone size: many; CDR3 DNA: TGTGCCAGCAAATCAGAGACAGGGGGTATCGGAAAACTGTTTTTT; CDR3 protein: CASKSETGGIGKLFF
D gene: .; J gene: TRBJ2-6; V gene: TRBV11-2; clone size: .; CDR3 DNA: TGTGCCAGCAGCCTCAGTCGGGCCAACGTCCTGACTTTC; CDR3 protein: CASSLSRANVLTF
D gene: .; J gene: TRBJ1-2; V gene: TRBV27; clone size: .; CDR3 DNA: TGTGCCAGCAGTTTGTATGGGCAGGGGCATGGCTACACCTTC; CDR3 protein: CASSLYGQGHGYTF
D gene: .; J gene: TRBJ2-7; V gene: TRBV5-4; clone size: .; CDR3 DNA: TGTGCCAGCAGCTTTCTCACAGCCAACGAGCAGTACTTC; CDR3 protein: CASSFLTANEQYF
D gene: .; J gene: TRBJ2-7; V gene: TRBV7-2; clone size: .; CDR3 DNA: TGTGCCAGCAGCTTATGGCGGGGACCCTACGAGCAGTACTTC; CDR3 protein: CASSLWRGPYEQYF
D gene: TRBD2; J gene: TRBJ2-1; V gene: TRBV6-2/TRBV6-3; clone size: few; CDR3 DNA: TGTGCCAGCAGCCAGACTAGCGGGAGCCTAACCCTCTACAATGAGCAGTTCTTC; CDR3 protein: CASSQTSGSLTLYNEQFF
D gene: TRBD1; J gene: TRBJ1-5; V gene: TRBV19; clone size: .; CDR3 DNA: TGTGCCAGTAGTATACGGGGACAGGGATTTTTTCAGCCCCAGCATTTT; CDR3 protein: CASSIRGQGFFQPQHF
D gene: .; J gene: TRBJ1-1; V gene: TRBV7-2; clone size: .; CDR3 DNA: TGTGCCAGCAGCTCCCAACTTAGAGCTTTCTTT; CDR3 protein: CASSSQLRAFF
D gene: TRBD2; J gene: TRBJ2-3; V gene: TRBV4-3; clone size: .; CDR3 DNA: TGCGCCAGCAGCCAACGAGCGGGGGGGCCAGATACGCAGTATTTT; CDR3 protein: CASSQRAGGPDTQYF
D gene: .; J gene: TRBJ1-6; V gene: TRBV7-3; clone size: once; CDR3 DNA: TGTGCCAGCAGCTTACGGGGAGATAATTCACCCCTCCACTTT; CDR3 protein: CASSLRGDNSPLHF
D gene: TRBD1; J gene: TRBJ1-3; V gene: TRBV19; clone size: .; CDR3 DNA: TGTGCCAGTAGGCCTACGACAGGGCGCTCTGGAAACACCATATATTTT; CDR3 protein: CASRPTTGRSGNTIYF
D gene: .; J gene: TRBJ2-7; V gene: TRBV19; clone size: many; CDR3 DNA: TGTGCCAGTAGTGCGGGGGCGGGCGAGCAGTACTTC; CDR3 protein: CASSAGAGEQYF
D gene: .; J gene: TRBJ2-7; V gene: TRBV6-5; clone size: .; CDR3 DNA: TGTGCCAGCAGTTACTCGAGCCAGGGGAAGAACGAGCAGTACTTC; CDR3 protein: CASSYSSQGKNEQYF
D gene: TRBD1; J gene: TRBJ1-1; V gene: TRBV7-9; clone size: .; CDR3 DNA: TGTGCCAGCAGCTTAGGCGTTGGGACAGGGCTCGACACTGAAGCTTTCTTT; CDR3 protein: CASSLGVGTGLDTEAFF